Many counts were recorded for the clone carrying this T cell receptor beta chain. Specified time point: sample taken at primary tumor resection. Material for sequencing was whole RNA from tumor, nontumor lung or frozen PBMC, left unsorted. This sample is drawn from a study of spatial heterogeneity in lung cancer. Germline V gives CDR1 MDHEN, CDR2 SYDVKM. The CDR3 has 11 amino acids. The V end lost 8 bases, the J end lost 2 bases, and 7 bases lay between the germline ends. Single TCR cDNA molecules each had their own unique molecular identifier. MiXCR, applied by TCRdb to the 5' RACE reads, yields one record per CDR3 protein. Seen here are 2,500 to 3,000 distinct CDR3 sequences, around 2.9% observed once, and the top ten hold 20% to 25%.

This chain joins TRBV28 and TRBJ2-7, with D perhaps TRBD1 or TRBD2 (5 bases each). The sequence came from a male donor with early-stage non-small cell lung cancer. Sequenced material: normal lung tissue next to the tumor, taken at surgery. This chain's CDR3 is CASGGTYEQYF. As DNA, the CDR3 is TGTGCCAGCGGGGGAACCTACGAGCAGTACTTC. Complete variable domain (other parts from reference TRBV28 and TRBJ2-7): DVKVTQSSRYLVKRTGEKVFLECVQDMDHENMFWYRQDPGLGLRLIYFSYDVKMKEKGDIPEGYSVSREKKERFSLILESASTNQTSMYLCASGGTYEQYFGPGTRLTVT.